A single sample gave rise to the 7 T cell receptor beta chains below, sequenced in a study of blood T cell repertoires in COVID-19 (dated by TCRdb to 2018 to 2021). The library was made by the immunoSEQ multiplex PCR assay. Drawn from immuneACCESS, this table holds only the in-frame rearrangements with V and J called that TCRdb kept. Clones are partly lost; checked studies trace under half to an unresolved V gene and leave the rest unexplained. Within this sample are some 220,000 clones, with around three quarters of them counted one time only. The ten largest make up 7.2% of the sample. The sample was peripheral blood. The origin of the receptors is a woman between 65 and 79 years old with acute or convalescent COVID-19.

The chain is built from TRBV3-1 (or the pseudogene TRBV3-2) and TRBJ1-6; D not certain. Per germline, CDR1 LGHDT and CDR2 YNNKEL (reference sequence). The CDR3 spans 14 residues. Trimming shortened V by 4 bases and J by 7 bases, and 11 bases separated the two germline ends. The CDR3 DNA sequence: TGTGCCAGCAGCCCCAGCAGCGGGAATTCACCCCTCCACTTT. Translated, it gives CASSPSSGNSPLHF.

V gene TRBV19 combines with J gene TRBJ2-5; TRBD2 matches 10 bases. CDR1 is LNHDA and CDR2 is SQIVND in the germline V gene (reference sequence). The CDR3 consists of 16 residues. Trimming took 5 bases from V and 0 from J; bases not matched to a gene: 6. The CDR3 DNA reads TGTGCCAGTAGTGCTTGGACTAGCGGCGACCAAGAGACCCAGTACTTC. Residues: CASSAWTSGDQETQYF.

The CDR3 nucleotides are TGTGCCAGCTCTCCTATTAGCATTGGGGCCAACGTCCTGACTTTC. Translation: CASSPISIGANVLTF. The gene calls are TRBV18 and TRBJ2-6; D gene unclear. Per germline, CDR1 KGHSH and CDR2 LQKENI. Trimming removed 6 bases at V and 3 bases at J, with 12 bases between. The length of the CDR3 is 15 residues.

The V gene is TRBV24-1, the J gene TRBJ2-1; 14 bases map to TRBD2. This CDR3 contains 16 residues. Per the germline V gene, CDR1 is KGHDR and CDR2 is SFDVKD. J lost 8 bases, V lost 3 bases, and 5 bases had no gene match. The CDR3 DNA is TGTGCCACCAGTGATCTTGCGACTAGCGGGGGGGATGAGCAGTTCTTC. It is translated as CATSDLATSGGDEQFF.

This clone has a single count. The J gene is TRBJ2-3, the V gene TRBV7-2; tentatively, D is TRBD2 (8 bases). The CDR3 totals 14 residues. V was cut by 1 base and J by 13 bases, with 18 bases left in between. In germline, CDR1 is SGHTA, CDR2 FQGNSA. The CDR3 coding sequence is TGTGCCAGCAGCTTAGGGACTAGCCAGGGGGTAAAGTATTTT. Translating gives CASSLGTSQGVKYF.

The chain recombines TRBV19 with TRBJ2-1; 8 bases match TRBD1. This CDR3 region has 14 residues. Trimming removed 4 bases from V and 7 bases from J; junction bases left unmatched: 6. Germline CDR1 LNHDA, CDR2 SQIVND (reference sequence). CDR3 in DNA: TGTGCCAGTAGTACGGACAGGGTATCAAATGAGCAGTTCTTC. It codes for CASSTDRVSNEQFF.

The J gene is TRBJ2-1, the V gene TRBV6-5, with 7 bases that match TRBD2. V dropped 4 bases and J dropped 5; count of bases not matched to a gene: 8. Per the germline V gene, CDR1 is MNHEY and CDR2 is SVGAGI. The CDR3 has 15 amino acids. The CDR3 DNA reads TGTGCCAGCAGTTTATCCGGGACTATCCACAATGAGCAGTTCTTC. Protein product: CASSLSGTIHNEQFF.